The T cell receptor (beta chain) described here comes from a study of human T cells and chemical hapten exposure. Study-wide results and caveats: TCRs above 1 in 1000 frequency stayed constant with DPC sensitization.

As to this clonotype: No antigen is known for it.

The CDR3 is 14 residues long. Germline CDR1 GTSNPN, CDR2 SVGIG (reference sequence). V trimming: 7 bases; J trimming: 7 bases; junction bases outside the gene matches: 8. The library gave individual cDNA molecules unique molecular identifiers. How the authors handled the data: Counts of TCRs in each sample centred on a median of approximately 96,000 and extended from around 25,000 to 690,000. TCRdb reprocessed the RACE reads via MiXCR and lists one record per CDR3 protein. The V and J calls shown here were made by TCRdb, not taken from the authors' results. Here the sample spans 35,000 to 50,000 distinct CDR3 sequences, over 3.5% being singletons. Time point here: healthy volunteer bleed at 2 weeks. Extraction of total RNA was performed on unfractionated whole blood.

V and J are TRBV30 and TRBJ2-2; TRBD1 agrees at 11 bases. The sequenced sample was whole blood. This clonotype was sampled from a female donor in good health. Some clones in this sample may be carry-over from other donors' samples. The CDR3 loop is CASDRGPGGGELFF. The CDR3 region has the DNA TGTGCCTCGGACAGGGGGCCCGGTGGCGGGGAGCTGTTTTTT.